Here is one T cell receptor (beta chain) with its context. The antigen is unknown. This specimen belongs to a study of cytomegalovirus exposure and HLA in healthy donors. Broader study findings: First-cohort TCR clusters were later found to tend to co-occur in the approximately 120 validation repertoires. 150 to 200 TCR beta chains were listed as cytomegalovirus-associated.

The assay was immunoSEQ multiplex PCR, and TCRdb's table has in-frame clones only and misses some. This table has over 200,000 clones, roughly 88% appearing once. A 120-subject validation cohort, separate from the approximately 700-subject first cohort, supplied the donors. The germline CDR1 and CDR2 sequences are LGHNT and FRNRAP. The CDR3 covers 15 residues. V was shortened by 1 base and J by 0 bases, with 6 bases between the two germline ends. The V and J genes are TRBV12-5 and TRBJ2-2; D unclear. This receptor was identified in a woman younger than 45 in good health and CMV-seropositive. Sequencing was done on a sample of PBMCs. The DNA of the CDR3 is TGTGCTAGTGGTTTGGGAACATCGAACACCGGGGAGCTGTTTTTT. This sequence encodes CASGLGTSNTGELFF.